The 5 T cell receptor beta chains below all came from one sample that was sequenced in a study of glioma-infiltrating T cells after dendritic cell vaccination (dated by TCRdb to the mid-2010s). The protocol used for the library was the immunoSEQ multiplex PCR assay. TCRdb obtained this table from immuneACCESS and retained in-frame rearrangements with V and J assigned. These tables miss some clones; where compared with another copy, unresolved V genes account for less than half of the shortfall, and the remainder is unexplained. The sample table shows tens of thousands of clones, and 82% are seen once. Of the sample, under 10% is held by the ten largest clones. The starting material was blood, obtained before dendritic cell vaccination. These TCRs come from a human donor with glioblastoma.

CDR3 loop: CAISGSGLAGANEQFF. The CDR3 DNA sequence: TGTGCCATCAGTGGTTCGGGACTAGCGGGGGCTAATGAGCAGTTCTTC. J is TRBJ2-1 and V is TRBV10-3; 14 bases align to TRBD2. This CDR3 contains 16 residues. V was pared by 4 bases and J by 7 bases, with 6 bases of the junction left unmatched. CDR1 is ENHRY and CDR2 is SYGVKD in the germline V gene.

This clone was seen once. The rearrangement links TRBV5-6 to TRBJ1-2; maybe TRBD1 (5 bases). This CDR3 is 13 amino acids long. Trimming removed 4 bases from V and 2 bases from J, with 9 bases in between. From germline, CDR1 is SGHDT and CDR2 YYEEEE. The CDR3: CASSQDRNYGYTF. The DNA of the CDR3 is TGTGCCAGCAGCCAAGACAGAAACTATGGCTACACCTTC.

The chain uses TRBV6-5 and TRBJ2-6, with D tentatively TRBD2 (5 bases). V lost 2 bases and J 3 bases, leaving 8 bases between the germline ends. Germline V gives CDR1 MNHEY, CDR2 SVGAGI. The CDR3 length is 15 residues. CDR3 amino acids: CASSYGGGGANVLTF. The CDR3 nucleotides read TGTGCCAGCAGTTACGGTGGAGGTGGGGCCAACGTCCTGACTTTC.

The chain combines TRBV5-6 with TRBJ1-2, with 9 nucleotides matching TRBD1. V was clipped by 3 bases and J by 6 bases; unmatched bases: 3. The CDR3 totals 13 residues. The germline gives CDR1 SGHDT, CDR2 YYEEEE. DNA of the CDR3: TGTGCCAGCAGCTGGACAGGGGTTAATGGCTACACCTTC. Encoded protein: CASSWTGVNGYTF. The full variable domain, in which reference TRBV5-6 and TRBJ1-2 provide the parts outside the CDR3, is DAGVTQSPTHLIKTRGQQVTLRCSPKSGHDTVSWYQQALGQGPQFIFQYYEEEERQRGNFPDRFSGHQFPNYSSELNVNALLLGDSALYLCASSWTGVNGYTFGSGTRLTVV.

The chain uses TRBV2 and TRBJ1-4, with 8 bases lining up with TRBD1. This CDR3 has 14 residues. J lost 7 bases, V lost 6 bases, and 7 bases had no gene match. Germline-derived CDR1 and CDR2 are SNHLY and FYNNEI. The CDR3 coding sequence is TGTGCCAGCAGGGGACAGGAGGCGGGTGAAAAACTGTTTTTT. Protein product: CASRGQEAGEKLFF. Full variable domain (remainder filled in from reference TRBV2 and TRBJ1-4): EPEVTQTPSHQVTQMGQEVILRCVPISNHLYFYWYRQILGQKVEFLVSFYNNEISEKSEIFDDQFSVERPDGSNFTLKIRSTKLEDSAMYFCASRGQEAGEKLFFGSGTQLSVL.